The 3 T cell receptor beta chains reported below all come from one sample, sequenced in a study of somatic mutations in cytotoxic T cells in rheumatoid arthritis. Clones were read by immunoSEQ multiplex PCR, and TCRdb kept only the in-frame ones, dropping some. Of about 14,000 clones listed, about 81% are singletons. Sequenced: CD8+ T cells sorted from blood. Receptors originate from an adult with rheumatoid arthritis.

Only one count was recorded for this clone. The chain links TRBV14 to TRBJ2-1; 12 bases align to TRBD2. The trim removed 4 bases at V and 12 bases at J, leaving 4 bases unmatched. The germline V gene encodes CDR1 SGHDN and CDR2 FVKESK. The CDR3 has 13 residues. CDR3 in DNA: TGTGCCAGCAGCCCTGGACTAGCGGGGAGGCAGTTCTTC. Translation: CASSPGLAGRQFF.

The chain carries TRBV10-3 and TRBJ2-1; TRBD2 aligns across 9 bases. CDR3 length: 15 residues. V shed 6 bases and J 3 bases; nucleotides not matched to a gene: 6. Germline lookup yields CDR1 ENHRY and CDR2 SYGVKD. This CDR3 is CAIRAASGDYNEQFF. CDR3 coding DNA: TGTGCCATCAGGGCTGCTAGCGGGGACTACAATGAGCAGTTCTTC.

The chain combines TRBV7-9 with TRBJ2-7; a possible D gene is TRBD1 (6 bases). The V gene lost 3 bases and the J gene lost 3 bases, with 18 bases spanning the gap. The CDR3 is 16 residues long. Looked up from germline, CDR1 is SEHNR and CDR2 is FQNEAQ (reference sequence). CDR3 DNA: TGTGCCAGCAGCTTGTTCCGGGACATAGCCCTCTACGAGCAGTACTTC. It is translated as CASSLFRDIALYEQYF.